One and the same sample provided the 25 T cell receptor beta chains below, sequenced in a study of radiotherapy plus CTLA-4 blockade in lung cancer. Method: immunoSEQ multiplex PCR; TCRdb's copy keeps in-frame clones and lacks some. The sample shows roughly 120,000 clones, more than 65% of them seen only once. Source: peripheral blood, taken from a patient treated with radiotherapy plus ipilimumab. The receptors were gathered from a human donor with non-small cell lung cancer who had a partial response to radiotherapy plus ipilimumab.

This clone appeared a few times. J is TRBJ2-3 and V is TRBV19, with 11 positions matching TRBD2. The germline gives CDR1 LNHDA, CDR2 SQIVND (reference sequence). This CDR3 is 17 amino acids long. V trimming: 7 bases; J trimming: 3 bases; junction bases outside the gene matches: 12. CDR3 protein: CASTLQLAGVGTDTQYF. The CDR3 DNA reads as TGTGCCAGTACCCTGCAACTAGCGGGAGTAGGGACAGATACGCAGTATTTT.

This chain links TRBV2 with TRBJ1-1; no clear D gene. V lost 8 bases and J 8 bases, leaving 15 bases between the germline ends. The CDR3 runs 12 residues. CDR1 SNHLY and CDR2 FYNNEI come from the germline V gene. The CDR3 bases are TGTGCCAGCGCCCCCGAGGCAGCCGAAGCTTTCTTT. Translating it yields CASAPEAAEAFF. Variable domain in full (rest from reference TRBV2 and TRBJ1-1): EPEVTQTPSHQVTQMGQEVILRCVPISNHLYFYWYRQILGQKVEFLVSFYNNEISEKSEIFDDQFSVERPDGSNFTLKIRSTKLEDSAMYFCASAPEAAEAFFGQGTRLTVV.

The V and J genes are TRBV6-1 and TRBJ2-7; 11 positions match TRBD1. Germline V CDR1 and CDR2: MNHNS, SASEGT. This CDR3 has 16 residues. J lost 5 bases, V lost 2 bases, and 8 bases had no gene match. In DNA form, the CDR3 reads TGTGCCAGCAGTGAACGGGCCCCGGGACAGGGGGACGAGCAGTACTTC. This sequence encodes CASSERAPGQGDEQYF.

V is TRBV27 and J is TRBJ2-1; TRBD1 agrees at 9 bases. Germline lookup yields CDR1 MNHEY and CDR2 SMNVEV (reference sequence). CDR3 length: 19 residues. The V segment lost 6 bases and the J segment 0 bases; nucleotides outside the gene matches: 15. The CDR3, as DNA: TGTGCCAGCAGCGCGACCGGGACAGGGCCTACAAACTCCTACAATGAGCAGTTCTTC. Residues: CASSATGTGPTNSYNEQFF.

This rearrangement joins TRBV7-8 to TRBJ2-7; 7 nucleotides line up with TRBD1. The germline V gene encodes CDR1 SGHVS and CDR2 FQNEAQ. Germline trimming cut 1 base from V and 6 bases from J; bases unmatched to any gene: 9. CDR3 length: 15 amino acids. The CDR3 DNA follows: TGTGCCAGCAGCTTAGGCGACAGGGTTGGGGGCGAGCAGTACTTC. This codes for CASSLGDRVGGEQYF.

As DNA, the CDR3 is TGTGCCAGCAGTTCCCCGGGACAGGGGGCCTCCTATGGCTACACCTTC. This sequence encodes CASSSPGQGASYGYTF. V and J are TRBV28 and TRBJ1-2; the match to TRBD1 covers 12 bases. The germline V gene has CDR1 MDHEN and CDR2 SYDVKM. This CDR3 is 16 amino acids long. J was trimmed by 4 bases and V by 4 bases; bases with no gene match: 7.

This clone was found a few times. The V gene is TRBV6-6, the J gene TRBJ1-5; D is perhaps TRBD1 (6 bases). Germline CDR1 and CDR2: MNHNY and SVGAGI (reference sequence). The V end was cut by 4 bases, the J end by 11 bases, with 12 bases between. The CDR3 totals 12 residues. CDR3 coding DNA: TGTGCCAGCAGTTCTACCGGACAGTCCCAGCATTTT. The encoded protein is CASSSTGQSQHF.

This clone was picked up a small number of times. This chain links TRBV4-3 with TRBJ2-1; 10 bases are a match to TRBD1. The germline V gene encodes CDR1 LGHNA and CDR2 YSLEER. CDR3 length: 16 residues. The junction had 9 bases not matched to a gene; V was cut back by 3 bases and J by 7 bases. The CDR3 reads CASSQRTGGVRNEQFF. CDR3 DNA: TGCGCCAGCAGCCAGCGGACAGGGGGGGTCCGAAATGAGCAGTTCTTC.

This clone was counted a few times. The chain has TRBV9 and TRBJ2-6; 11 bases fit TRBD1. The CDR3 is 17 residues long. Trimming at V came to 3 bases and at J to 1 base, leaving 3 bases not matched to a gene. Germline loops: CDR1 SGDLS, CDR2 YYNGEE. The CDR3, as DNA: TGTGCCAGCAGCGAGGACAGGGGGCTATCTGGGGCCAACGTCCTGACTTTC. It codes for CASSEDRGLSGANVLTF.

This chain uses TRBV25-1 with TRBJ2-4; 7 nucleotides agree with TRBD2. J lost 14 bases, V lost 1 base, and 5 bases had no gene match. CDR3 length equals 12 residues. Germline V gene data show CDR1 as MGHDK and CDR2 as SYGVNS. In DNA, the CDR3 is TGTGCCAGCAGTGAATCTCTGGGACTAAAGTACTTC. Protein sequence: CASSESLGLKYF.

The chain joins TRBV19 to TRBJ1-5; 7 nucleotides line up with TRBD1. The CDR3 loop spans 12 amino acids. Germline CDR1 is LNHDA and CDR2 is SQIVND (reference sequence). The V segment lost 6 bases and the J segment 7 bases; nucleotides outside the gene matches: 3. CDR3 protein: CASRTGTQPQHF. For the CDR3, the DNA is TGTGCCAGTAGGACAGGGACCCAGCCCCAGCATTTT. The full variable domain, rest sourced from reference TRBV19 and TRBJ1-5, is DGGITQSPKYLFRKEGQNVTLSCEQNLNHDAMYWYRQDPGQGLRLIYYSQIVNDFQKGDIAEGYSVSREKKESFPLTVTSAQKNPTAFYLCASRTGTQPQHFGDGTRLSIL.

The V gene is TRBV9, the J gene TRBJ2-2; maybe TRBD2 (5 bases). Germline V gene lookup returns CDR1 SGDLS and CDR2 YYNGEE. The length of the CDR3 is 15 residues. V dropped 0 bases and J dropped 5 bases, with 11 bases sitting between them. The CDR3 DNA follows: TGTGCCAGCAGCGTAGACCCAACGGGGACCGGGGAGCTGTTTTTT. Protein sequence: CASSVDPTGTGELFF.

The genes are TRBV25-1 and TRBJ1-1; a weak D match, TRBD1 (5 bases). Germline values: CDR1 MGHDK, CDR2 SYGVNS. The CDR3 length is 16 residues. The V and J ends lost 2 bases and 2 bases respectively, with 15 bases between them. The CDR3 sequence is CASSESLDRLNTEAFF. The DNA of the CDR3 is TGTGCCAGCAGTGAAAGTTTAGACAGACTCAACACTGAAGCTTTCTTT.

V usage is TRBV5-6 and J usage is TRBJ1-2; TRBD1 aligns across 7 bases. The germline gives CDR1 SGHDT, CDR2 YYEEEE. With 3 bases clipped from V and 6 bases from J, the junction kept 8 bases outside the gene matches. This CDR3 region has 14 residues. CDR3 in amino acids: CASSSRTGVHGYTF. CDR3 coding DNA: TGTGCCAGCAGCTCACGAACAGGGGTCCATGGCTACACCTTC.

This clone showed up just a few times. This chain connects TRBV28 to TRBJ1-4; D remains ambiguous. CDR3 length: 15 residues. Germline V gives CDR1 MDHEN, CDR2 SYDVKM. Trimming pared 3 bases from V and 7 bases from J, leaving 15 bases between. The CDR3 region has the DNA TGTGCCAGCAGTTTTTTGTCAGTACGCGGTGAAAAACTGTTTTTT. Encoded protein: CASSFLSVRGEKLFF.

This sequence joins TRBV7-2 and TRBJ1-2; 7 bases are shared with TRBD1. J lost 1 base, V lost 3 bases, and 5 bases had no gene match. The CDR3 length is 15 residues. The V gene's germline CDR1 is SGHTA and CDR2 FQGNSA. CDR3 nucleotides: TGTGCCAGCAGCTTCCCGGACAGGATTAACTATGGCTACACCTTC. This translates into CASSFPDRINYGYTF.

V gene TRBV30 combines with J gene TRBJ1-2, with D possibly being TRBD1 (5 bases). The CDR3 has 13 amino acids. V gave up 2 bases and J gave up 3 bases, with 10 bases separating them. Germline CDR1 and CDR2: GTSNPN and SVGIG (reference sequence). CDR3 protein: CAWSRQGDYGYTF. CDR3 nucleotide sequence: TGTGCCTGGAGTCGCCAGGGCGACTATGGCTACACCTTC.

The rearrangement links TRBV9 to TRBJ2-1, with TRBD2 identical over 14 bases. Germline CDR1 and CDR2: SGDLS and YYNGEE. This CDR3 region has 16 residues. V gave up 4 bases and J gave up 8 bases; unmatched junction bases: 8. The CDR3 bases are TGTGCCAGCAGCCGGACTAGCGGGAGGAGCATTTATGAGCAGTTCTTC. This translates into CASSRTSGRSIYEQFF.

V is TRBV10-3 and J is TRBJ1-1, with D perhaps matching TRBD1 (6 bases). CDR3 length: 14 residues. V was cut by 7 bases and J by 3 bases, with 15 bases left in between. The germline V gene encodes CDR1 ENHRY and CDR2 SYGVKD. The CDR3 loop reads CAIKGDGWDTEAFF. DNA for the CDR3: TGTGCCATCAAGGGGGACGGGTGGGACACTGAAGCTTTCTTT.

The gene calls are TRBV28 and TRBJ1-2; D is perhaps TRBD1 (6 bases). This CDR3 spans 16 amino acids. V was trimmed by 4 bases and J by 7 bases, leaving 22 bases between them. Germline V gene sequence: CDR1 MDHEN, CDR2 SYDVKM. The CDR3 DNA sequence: TGTGCCAGCAGTTCGGCTGGGGGCGGGGGGACTTCTGGCTACACCTTC. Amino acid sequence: CASSSAGGGGTSGYTF.

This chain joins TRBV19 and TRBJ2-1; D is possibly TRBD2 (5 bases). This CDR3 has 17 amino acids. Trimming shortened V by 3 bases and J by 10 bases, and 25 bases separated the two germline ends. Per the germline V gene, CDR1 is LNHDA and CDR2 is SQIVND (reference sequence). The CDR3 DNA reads TGTGCCAGTAGTATTCGCCCCCTCCCGGGATGGTCAGAGGAGCAGTTCTTC. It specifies CASSIRPLPGWSEEQFF.

This chain's CDR3 is CASSWEGRQTQYF. CDR3 nucleotides: TGTGCCAGCAGCTGGGAGGGTAGGCAGACCCAGTACTTC. The V and J genes are TRBV5-5 and TRBJ2-5, with 7 positions matching TRBD2. The CDR3 has 13 amino acids. CDR1 is SGHKS, CDR2 YYEKEE, per germline (reference sequence). J gave up 6 bases and V 3 bases, and 5 bases lay outside the gene matches.

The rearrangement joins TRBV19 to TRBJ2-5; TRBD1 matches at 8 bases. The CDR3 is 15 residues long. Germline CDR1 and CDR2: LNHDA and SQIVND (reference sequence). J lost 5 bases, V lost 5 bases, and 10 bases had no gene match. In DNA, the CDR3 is TGTGCCAGTAGTCTAAGGACAGGGTTTGTGGAGACCCAGTACTTC. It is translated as CASSLRTGFVETQYF.

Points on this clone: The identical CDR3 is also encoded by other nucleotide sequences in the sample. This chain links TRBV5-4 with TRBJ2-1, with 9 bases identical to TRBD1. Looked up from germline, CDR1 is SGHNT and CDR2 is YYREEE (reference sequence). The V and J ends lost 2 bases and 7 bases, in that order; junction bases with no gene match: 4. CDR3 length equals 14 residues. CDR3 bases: TGTGCCAGCAGCTTCCCGGGACAGGGTAATGAGCAGTTCTTC. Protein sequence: CASSFPGQGNEQFF.

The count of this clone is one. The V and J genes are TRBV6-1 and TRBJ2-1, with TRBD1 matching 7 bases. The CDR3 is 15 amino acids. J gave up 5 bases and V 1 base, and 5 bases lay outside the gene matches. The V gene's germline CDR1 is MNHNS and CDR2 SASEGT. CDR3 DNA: TGTGCCAGCAGTGAAGGACAGGGACCCCACAATGAGCAGTTCTTC. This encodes CASSEGQGPHNEQFF.